This T cell receptor beta chain originates from a study of T cell changes during pregnancy in multiple sclerosis. Only in-frame clones appear in the TCRdb table, and some are missing; sequencing was by immunoSEQ multiplex PCR. The table lists 15,000 to 25,000 clones, about 88% of them singletons. Germline CDR1 and CDR2: LNHDA and SQIVND (reference sequence). The CDR3 has 19 amino acids. V was cut by 2 bases and J by 7 bases, with 29 bases left in between. The rearrangement joins TRBV19 to TRBJ1-1; the D gene is possibly TRBD1 (6 bases). The receptor was derived from a female donor in good health, enrolled as a control in a pregnancy study. Sequencing used CD8+ T cells from peripheral blood mononuclear cells, obtained after pregnancy. This chain's CDR3 is CASSIRGRGHYDTASEAFF. The CDR3 DNA follows: TGTGCCAGTAGTATAAGGGGGAGGGGACACTACGACACCGCCAGTGAAGCTTTCTTT.